These 8 T cell receptor beta chains were all obtained from the same sample, sequenced in a study of T-cell reconstitution after alpha-beta-depleted transplantation in children (dated by TCRdb to about 2016). The method behind the library was PCR. The reads were generated on an Illumina HiSeq 2500. To normalize quantification of the TCRbeta repertoire, the TCR libraries were built with molecular barcoding that relied on unique molecular identifiers. Using fastp trimming at Q25 and MiXCR clonotype assembly, TCRdb reanalyzed the public sequencing data and kept in-frame beta chains. Each entry merges the rows of one CDR3 protein and shows their most common DNA and genes. The sample table holds about a million distinct CDR3 sequences, of which roughly 31% were seen once. The ten largest clones add up to roughly 30% of the sample. Reading the label with the study, this specimen's treatment or condition is: allogeneic hematopoietic cell transplantation with graft depleted of TCRalphabeta T cells and CD19 B cells.

The material was PBMCs, mostly from graft donor cells, obtained 360 days after TCRalphabeta/CD19-depleted stem cell transplant. The origin of the receptors is a boy younger than two who had a stem cell transplant for SCID, so the T cells may come from the graft donor.

This rearrangement joins TRBV28 to TRBJ1-3; TRBD1 aligns across 7 bases. J was trimmed by 5 bases and V by 6 bases; bases with no gene match: 10. The CDR3 is made up of 15 amino acids. The germline V gene has CDR1 MDHEN and CDR2 SYDVKM. As DNA, the CDR3 is TGTGCCAGCAGACCGGGACAGCCATCAAGAAACACCATATATTTT. Its protein product is CASRPGQPSRNTIYF.

This clonotype has more than one count but fewer than ten. The V and J genes are TRBV12-3 or TRBV12-4 and TRBJ2-5, with D perhaps TRBD2 (5 bases). The CDR3 contains 17 residues. V was clipped by 2 bases and J by 7 bases, with 23 bases between them. CDR3 protein: CASSLSRLTGNGVTQYF. The CDR3 region has the DNA TGTGCCAGCAGTTTATCGCGTCTCACGGGGAACGGGGTGACCCAGTACTTC.

This clonotype showed up just a few times. The CDR3 loop is CASSYLHLGTQYF. The CDR3 DNA is TGTGCCAGCAGCTACCTACATTTGGGGACCCAGTACTTC. The V and J genes are TRBV7-2 and TRBJ2-5; no clear D. In germline, CDR1 is SGHTA, CDR2 FQGNSA. Trimming shortened V by 4 bases and J by 7 bases, and 13 bases separated the two germline ends. There are 13 residues in the CDR3.

A few counts support this clonotype. This chain links TRBV6-1 with TRBJ2-5; 11 bases agree with TRBD2. CDR1 is MNHNS, CDR2 SASEGT, per germline. The trim removed 6 bases at V and 5 bases at J, leaving 8 bases unmatched. The length of the CDR3 is 15 residues. The CDR3 region has the DNA TGTGCCAGCAGGCGAATAGCGGGGGGGCGTGAGACCCAGTACTTC. Translated, it gives CASRRIAGGRETQYF.

V gene TRBV27 combines with J gene TRBJ2-2, with 9 nucleotides matching TRBD1. Trimming at V came to 10 bases and at J to 1 base, leaving 16 bases not matched to a gene. The CDR3 is 18 residues long. CDR1 is MNHEY, CDR2 SMNVEV, per germline (reference sequence). The CDR3 DNA reads as TGTGCCACCATGAGGCCGGGATACAGGGGGCTGAACACCGGGGAGCTGTTTTTT. It codes for CATMRPGYRGLNTGELFF.

This rearrangement joins TRBV5-1 to TRBJ1-1; possible D gene TRBD1, 5 bases. V was pared by 0 bases and J by 0 bases, with 18 bases between. CDR1 and CDR2 (germline): SGHRS, YFSETQ. The CDR3 has 18 residues. The DNA of the CDR3 is TGCGCCAGCAGCTTGGGAGGGCAGGGCTTGGGCATGAACACTGAAGCTTTCTTT. Translated, it gives CASSLGGQGLGMNTEAFF.

This clonotype was counted a few times. This rearrangement joins TRBV28 to TRBJ2-7, with D perhaps TRBD1 (6 bases). Germline V gene sequence: CDR1 MDHEN, CDR2 SYDVKM. With 5 bases removed from V and 3 bases from J, the gap between germline ends came to 17 bases. The CDR3 extends over 15 amino acids. Here the CDR3 DNA reads TGTGCCAGCAGTCCCGGGACACTTCAAGGCTACGAGCAGTACTTC. Its translation is CASSPGTLQGYEQYF.

The chain joins TRBV5-1 to TRBJ1-1; no definite D call. Trimming pared 4 bases from V and 0 bases from J, leaving 19 bases between. This CDR3 is built from 17 residues. Germline V gene data show CDR1 as SGHRS and CDR2 as YFSETQ. The CDR3 nucleotides read TGCGCCAGCAGCCCCACAGACGCATGGATCATGAACACTGAAGCTTTCTTT. Translating gives CASSPTDAWIMNTEAFF.